This T cell receptor beta chain derives from a study of blood T cell repertoires in COVID-19. CDR3 length: 15 amino acids. Between the trimmed V and J ends, which lost 1 base and 0 bases, there was a span of 8 bases. CDR1 and CDR2 (germline): MNHNY, SVGAGI (reference sequence). Libraries were prepared by immunoSEQ multiplex PCR; TCRdb keeps only in-frame clonotypes and omits some of them. The repertoire includes roughly 88,000 clones, approximately 81% of them detected once, and about a sixth sits in the top ten. The rearrangement joins TRBV6-6 to TRBJ2-3; D is uncertain. The sequenced sample consisted of peripheral blood. The source of this sequence is a woman of 80 years or more with acute or convalescent COVID-19. The CDR3 protein is CASSYYGTSTDTQYF. CDR3 bases: TGTGCCAGCAGTTACTACGGTACTAGCACAGATACGCAGTATTTT.